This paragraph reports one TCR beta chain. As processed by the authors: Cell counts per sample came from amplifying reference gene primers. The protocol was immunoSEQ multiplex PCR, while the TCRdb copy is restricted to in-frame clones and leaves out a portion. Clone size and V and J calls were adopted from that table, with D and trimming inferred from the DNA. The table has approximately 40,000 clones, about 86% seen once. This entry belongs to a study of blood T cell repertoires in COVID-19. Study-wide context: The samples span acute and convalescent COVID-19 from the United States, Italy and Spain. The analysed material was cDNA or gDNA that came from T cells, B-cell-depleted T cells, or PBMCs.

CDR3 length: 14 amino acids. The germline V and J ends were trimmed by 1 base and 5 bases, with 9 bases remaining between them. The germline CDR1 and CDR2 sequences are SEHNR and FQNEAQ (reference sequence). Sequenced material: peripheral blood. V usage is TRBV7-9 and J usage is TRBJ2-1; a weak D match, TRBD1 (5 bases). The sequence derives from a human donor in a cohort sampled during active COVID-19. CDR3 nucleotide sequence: TGTGCCAGCAGCTTAGAACAGGCGCACAATGAGCAGTTCTTC. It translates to CASSLEQAHNEQFF. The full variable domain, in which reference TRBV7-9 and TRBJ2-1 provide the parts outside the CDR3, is DTGVSQNPRHKITKRGQNVTFRCDPISEHNRLYWYRQTLGQGPEFLTYFQNEAQLEKSRLLSDRFSAERPKGSFSTLEIQRTEQGDSAMYLCASSLEQAHNEQFFGPGTRLTVL.